A single T cell receptor beta chain is shown here with its context. The target antigen is unknown. CDR1 and CDR2 (germline): LGHNA, YSLEER. V dropped 0 bases and J dropped 4 bases, with 15 bases sitting between them. The CDR3 is made up of 16 amino acids. The sample comes from a study of OX40 agonist ivuxolimab in advanced cancers. Study observations and caveats: Relative to CD4+, CD8+ T cells held more expanded clones on average.

The table came from immunoSEQ multiplex PCR; TCRdb's copy has only in-frame clones and leaves some out. The repertoire holds about 42,000 clones, with 86% as singletons. The genes are TRBV4-3 and TRBJ1-2; D is ambiguous. Sequences were derived from CD4+ or CD8+ T cells sorted from blood, sampled in a trial of the OX40 agonist ivuxolimab. The source of this sequence is an adult with an advanced solid tumor such as melanoma, head and neck, liver or kidney cancer. CDR3 residues: CASSQDTGEGSYGYTF. CDR3 DNA: TGCGCCAGCAGCCAAGACACGGGTGAGGGTAGCTATGGCTACACCTTC.